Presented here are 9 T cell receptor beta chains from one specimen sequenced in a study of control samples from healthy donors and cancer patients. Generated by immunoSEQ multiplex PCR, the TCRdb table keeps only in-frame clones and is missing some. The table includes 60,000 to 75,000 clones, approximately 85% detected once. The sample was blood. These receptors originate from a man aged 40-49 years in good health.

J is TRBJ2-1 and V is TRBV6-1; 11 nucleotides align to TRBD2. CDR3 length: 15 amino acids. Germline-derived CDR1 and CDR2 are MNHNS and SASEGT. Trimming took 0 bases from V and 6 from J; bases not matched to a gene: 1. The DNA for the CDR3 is TGTGCCAGCAGTGAAGCTAGCGGGGGGGCCAATGAGCAGTTCTTC. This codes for CASSEASGGANEQFF.

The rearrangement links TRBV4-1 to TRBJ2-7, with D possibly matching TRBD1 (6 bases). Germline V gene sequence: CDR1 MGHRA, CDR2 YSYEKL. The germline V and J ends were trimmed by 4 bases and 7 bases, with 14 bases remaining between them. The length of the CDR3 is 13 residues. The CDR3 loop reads CASSLIQGGEQYF. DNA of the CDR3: TGCGCCAGCAGCCTGATACAGGGTGGGGAGCAGTACTTC.

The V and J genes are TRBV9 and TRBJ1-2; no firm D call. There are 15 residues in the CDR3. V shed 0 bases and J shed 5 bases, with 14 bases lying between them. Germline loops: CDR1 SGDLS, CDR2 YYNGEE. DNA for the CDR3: TGTGCCAGCAGCGTAGAGGCACTTCCGACTTATGGCTACACCTTC. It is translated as CASSVEALPTYGYTF.

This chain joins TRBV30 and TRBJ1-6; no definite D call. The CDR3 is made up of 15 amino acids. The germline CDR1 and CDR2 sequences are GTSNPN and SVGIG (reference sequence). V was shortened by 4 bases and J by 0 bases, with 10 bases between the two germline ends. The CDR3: CAWTYLSSYNSPLHF. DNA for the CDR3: TGTGCCTGGACGTACTTGAGCTCCTATAATTCACCCCTCCACTTT.

The CDR3 region is CASSSTGKGTEAFF. The CDR3 bases are TGTGCCAGCAGTTCGACAGGGAAGGGCACTGAAGCTTTCTTT. The chain couples TRBV6-5 to TRBJ1-1, with TRBD1 matching 7 bases. V was clipped by 4 bases and J by 4 bases; unmatched bases: 6. CDR3 length: 14 residues. The germline CDR1 and CDR2 sequences are MNHEY and SVGAGI.

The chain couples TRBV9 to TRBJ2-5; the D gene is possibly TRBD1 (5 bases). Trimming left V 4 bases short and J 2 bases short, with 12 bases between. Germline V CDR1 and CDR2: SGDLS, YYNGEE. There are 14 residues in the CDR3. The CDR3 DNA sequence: TGTGCCAGCAGCAAGCGTACAGGTCAAGAGACCCAGTACTTC. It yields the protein CASSKRTGQETQYF.

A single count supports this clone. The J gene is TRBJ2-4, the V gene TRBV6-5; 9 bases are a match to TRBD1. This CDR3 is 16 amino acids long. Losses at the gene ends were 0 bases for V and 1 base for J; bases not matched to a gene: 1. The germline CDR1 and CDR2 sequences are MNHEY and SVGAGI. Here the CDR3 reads CASSYSGTGAKNIQYF. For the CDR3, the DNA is TGTGCCAGCAGTTACTCCGGGACAGGGGCCAAAAACATTCAGTACTTC.

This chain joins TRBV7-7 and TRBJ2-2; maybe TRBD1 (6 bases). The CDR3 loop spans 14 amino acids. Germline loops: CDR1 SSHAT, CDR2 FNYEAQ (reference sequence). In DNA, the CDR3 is TGTGCTGGGGGCCCCACCCTGAACACCGGGGAGCTGTTTTTT. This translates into CAGGPTLNTGELFF.

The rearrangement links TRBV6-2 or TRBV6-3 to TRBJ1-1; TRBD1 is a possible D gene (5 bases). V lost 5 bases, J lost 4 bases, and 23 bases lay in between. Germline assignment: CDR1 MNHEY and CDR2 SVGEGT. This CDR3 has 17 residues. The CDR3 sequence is CASSGSGREFFGTEAFF. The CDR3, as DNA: TGTGCCAGCAGTGGATCGGGCAGGGAGTTTTTCGGCACTGAAGCTTTCTTT.